This T cell receptor (beta chain) was sequenced during a study of STAT5B mutations in CD4+ large granular lymphocyte leukemia. The method was immunoSEQ multiplex PCR; TCRdb's version includes in-frame clones alone and lacks a portion of them. The repertoire holds more than 35,000 clones, with 70% to 90% as singletons. Material for sequencing was CD4+ T cells from blood buffy coats. This receptor was taken from a human donor in good health.

The CDR3 spells CASSEQGQRDEQFF. The CDR3 DNA is TGTGCCAGCAGTGAACAGGGCCAGAGGGATGAGCAGTTCTTC. The chain links TRBV6-1 to TRBJ2-1; D tentatively reads TRBD1 or TRBD2 (5 bases each). The CDR3 runs to 14 residues. Trimming removed 2 bases at V and 8 bases at J, with 13 bases between. The germline V gene encodes CDR1 MNHNS and CDR2 SASEGT.